This T cell receptor beta chain comes out of a study of graft-versus-host responses after intestinal transplantation (dated by TCRdb to about 2021). About the study as a whole: The transplants that recipients received were multivisceral, liver-intestinal, or isolated intestinal. Bulk TCR-beta CDR3 sequencing was used to track graft-versus-host and host-versus-graft alloreactive T cell clones in the graft, circulation and bone marrow after intestinal transplantation. Every recipient was given anti-thymocyte globulin induction, then maintenance tacrolimus and steroids for 2 to 3 years. To identify alloreactive clones, pre-transplant mixed lymphocyte reaction products were sequenced and then compared with unstimulated pre-transplant donor and recipient T cells. A peak of at least 4% donor T cells among recipient peripheral blood mononuclear cells was the definition used for donor T cell macrochimerism. Rather than being sequenced by the commercial service, samples from a few later patients were sequenced in-house on an Illumina MiSeq and processed with MiXCR. Of the 20 to 25 intestinal transplant recipients enrolled in the cohort, one of whom was a retransplant, a few patients without pretransplant specimens were excluded. What the research found in general, with its limitations: Early after transplant, peak levels of circulating GvH clones were found to be associated with declines in HvG clones. The relatively low number and heterogeneity of intestinal transplant patients limited the conclusions. High GvH to HvG T cell clonal ratios were observed in the allografts of patients with donor T cell macrochimerism. GvH clones turned up in recipient bone marrow, with some appearing earlier in ileal mucosa or blood, a pattern consistent with an intestinal mucosal origin.

For this clone: Its antigen specificity is not known. No much larger clone exists at a distance of one base, and base qualities are not known.

To prepare the library, the immunoSEQ multiplex PCR assay was applied. Adaptive Biotechnologies carried out high-throughput TCR-beta CDR3 sequencing of genomic DNA for most patients. The published analysis was carried out like this. TCR sequencing data were retrieved from Adaptive's ImmunoSEQ software for 18 patients, whereas a few other patients were processed with MiXCR and VDJtools. CDR3 nucleotide sequences shared by donor and recipient were removed because the origin of these sequences could not be assigned. To count as alloreactive, a clone needed at least 2-fold expansion over unstimulated cells and a minimum CFSE-low frequency of 0.002% (template counts) or 0.001% (read counts). Mappable clones were those detected in sequenced pre-transplant spleen, lymph node, or MLR CFSE-low populations of the donor or recipient. Cumulative frequency of alloreactive clones was calculated as a percentage of all sequences weighted by copy number. Sourced from immuneACCESS, this table was stored by TCRdb with only in-frame sequences that have V and J called. A share of the clones is absent; for the studies checked, an unresolved V gene accounts for under half, and the remainder has no known explanation. V and J calls and clone size are as listed in that table; D and trimming were resolved from the DNA. In all, the sample holds approximately 11,000 clones, and roughly nine tenths of those were seen once. Of the sample, roughly 3.5% is held by the ten largest clones.

The CDR3 contains 17 residues, cysteine and phenylalanine counted. Only the CDR3 region is kept as DNA, spanning 51 bases read in frame from base 1. The germline V gene sets CDR1 to SGHRS and CDR2 to YFSETQ. Deletion took 0 bases off V and 0 bases off J, with a span of 13 bases between the germline ends. The sample's time point, from its label and the paper: postoperative day 105 after intestinal transplantation (dayNNNN = postoperative day). Blood samples were collected up to 4 times in the first month after transplant and then at least monthly when available. This TCR came from a human patient who received an intestinal transplant, so some T cells may come from the graft donor. The material sequenced was PBMCs, taken 105 days after intestinal transplantation. The chain is assembled from TRBV5-1 and TRBJ1-3, and perhaps TRBD1 as D gene, on 5 matching bases. For the CDR3, the sequence is CASSLGPADNSGNTIYF. The DNA sequence is given as TGCGCCAGCAGCTTGGGGCCGGCGGACAACTCTGGAAACACCATATATTTT.